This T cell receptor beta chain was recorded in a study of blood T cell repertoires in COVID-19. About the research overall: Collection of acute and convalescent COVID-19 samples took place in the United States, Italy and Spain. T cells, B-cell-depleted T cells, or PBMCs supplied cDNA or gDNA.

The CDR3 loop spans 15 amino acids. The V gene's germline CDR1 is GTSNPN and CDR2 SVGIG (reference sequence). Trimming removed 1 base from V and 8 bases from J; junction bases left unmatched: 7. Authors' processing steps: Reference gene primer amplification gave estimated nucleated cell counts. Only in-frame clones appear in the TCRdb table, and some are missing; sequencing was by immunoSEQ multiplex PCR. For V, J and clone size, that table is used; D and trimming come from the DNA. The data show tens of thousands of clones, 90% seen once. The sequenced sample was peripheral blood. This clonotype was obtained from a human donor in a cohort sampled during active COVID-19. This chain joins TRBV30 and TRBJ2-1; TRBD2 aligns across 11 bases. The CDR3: CAWSDSGRANHEQFF. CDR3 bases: TGTGCCTGGAGTGATAGCGGGAGGGCAAACCATGAGCAGTTCTTC.